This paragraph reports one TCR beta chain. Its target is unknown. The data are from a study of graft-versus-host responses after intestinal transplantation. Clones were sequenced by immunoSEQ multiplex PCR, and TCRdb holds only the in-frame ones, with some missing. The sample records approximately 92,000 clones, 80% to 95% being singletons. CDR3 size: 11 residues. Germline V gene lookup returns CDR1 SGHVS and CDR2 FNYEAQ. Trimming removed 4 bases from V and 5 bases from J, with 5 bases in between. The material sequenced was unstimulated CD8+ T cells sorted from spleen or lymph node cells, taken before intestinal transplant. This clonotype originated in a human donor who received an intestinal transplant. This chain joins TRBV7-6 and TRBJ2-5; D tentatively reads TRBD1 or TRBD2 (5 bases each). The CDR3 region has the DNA TGTGCCAGCAGCTGGGGGGAGACCCAGTACTTC. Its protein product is CASSWGETQYF.